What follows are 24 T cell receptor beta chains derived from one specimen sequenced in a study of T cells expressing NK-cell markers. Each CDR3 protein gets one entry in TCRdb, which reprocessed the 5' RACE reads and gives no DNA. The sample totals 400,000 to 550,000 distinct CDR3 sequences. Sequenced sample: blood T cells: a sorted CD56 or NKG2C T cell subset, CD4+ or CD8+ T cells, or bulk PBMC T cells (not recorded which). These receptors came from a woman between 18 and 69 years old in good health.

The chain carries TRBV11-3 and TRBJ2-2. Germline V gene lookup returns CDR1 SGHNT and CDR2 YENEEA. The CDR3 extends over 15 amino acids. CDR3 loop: CASSHPGGNTGELFF. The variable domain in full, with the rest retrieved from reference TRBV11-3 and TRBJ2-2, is EAGVVQSPRYKIIEKKQPVAFWCNPISGHNTLYWYLQNLGQGPELLIRYENEEAVDDSQLPKDRFSAERLKGVDSTLKIQPAELGDSAVYLCASSHPGGNTGELFFGEGSRLTVL.

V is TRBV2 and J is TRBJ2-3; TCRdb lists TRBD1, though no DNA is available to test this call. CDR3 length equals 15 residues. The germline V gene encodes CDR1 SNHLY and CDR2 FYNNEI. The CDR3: CASSRQELFTDTQYF.

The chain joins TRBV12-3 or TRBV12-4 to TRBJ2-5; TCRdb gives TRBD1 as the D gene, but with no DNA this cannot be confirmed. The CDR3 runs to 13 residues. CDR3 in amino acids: CASRRMGVETQYF.

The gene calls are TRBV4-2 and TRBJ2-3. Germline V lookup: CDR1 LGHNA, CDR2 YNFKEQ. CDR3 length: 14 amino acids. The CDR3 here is CASSQDPLADTQYF.

This chain's CDR3 is CSARKDTDTQYF. V usage is TRBV20-1 and J usage is TRBJ2-3. Germline CDR1 is DFQATT and CDR2 is SNEGSKA (reference sequence). The CDR3 is 12 amino acids.

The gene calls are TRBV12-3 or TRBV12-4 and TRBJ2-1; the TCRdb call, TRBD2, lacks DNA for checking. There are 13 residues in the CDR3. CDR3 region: CASSSRQDGEQFF.

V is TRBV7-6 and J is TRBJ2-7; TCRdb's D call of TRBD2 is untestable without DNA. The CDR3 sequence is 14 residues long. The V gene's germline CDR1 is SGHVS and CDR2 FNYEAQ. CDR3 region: CASSNSGPTYEQYF. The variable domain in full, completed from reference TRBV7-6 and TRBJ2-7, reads GAGVSQSPRYKVTKRGQDVALRCDPISGHVSLYWYRQALGQGPEFLTYFNYEAQQDKSGLPNDRFSAERPEGSISTLTIQRTEQRDSAMYRCASSNSGPTYEQYFGPGTRLTVT.

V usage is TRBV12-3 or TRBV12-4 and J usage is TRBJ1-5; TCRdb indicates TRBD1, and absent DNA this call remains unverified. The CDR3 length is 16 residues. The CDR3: CASSSTGGTGNQPQHF.

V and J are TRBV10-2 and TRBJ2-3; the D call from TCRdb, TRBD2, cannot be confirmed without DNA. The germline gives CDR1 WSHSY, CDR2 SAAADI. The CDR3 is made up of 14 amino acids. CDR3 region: CASSVSLNTDTQYF.

The CDR3 spells CSAGLTSSSPADTQYF. This chain links TRBV20-1 with TRBJ2-3; TCRdb lists TRBD2, though no DNA is available to test this call. Germline V gives CDR1 DFQATT, CDR2 SNEGSKA (reference sequence). The CDR3 extends over 16 amino acids.

The CDR3 loop reads CASSLGGQGPSGQFF. V gene TRBV11-2 combines with J gene TRBJ2-1; TCRdb picks TRBD2, but there is no DNA to check that call. The CDR3 length is 15 residues. Germline CDR1 reads SGHAT; CDR2 reads FQNNGV.

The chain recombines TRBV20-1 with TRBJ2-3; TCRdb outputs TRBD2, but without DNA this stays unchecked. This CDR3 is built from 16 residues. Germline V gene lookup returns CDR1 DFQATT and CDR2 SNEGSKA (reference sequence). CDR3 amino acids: CSARNPRLAGEDTQYF.

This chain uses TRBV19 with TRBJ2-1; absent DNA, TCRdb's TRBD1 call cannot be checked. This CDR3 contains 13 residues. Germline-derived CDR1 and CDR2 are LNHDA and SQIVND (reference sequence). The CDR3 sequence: CASSTGPNNEQFF. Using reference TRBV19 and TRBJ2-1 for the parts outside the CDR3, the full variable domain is DGGITQSPKYLFRKEGQNVTLSCEQNLNHDAMYWYRQDPGQGLRLIYYSQIVNDFQKGDIAEGYSVSREKKESFPLTVTSAQKNPTAFYLCASSTGPNNEQFFGPGTRLTVL.

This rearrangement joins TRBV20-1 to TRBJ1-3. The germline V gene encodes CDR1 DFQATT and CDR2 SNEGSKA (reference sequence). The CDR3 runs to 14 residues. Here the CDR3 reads CSARGISSGNTIYF.

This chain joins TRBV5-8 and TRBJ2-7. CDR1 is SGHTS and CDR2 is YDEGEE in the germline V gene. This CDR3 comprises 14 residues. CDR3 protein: CASSSFGVSYEQYF.

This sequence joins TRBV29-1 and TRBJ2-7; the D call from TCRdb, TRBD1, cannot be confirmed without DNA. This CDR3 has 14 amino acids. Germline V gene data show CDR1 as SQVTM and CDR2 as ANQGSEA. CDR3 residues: CSVVMRQTNNEQYF.

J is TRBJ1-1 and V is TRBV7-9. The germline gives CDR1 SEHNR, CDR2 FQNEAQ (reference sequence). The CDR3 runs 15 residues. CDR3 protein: CASSLADKRNTEAFF.

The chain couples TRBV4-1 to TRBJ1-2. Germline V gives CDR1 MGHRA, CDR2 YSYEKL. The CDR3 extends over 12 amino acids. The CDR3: CASSQELGPRFF.

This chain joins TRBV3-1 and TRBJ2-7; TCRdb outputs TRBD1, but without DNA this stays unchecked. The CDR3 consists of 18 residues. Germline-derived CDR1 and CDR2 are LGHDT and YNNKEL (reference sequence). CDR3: CASSQGWTATSPSDEQYF.

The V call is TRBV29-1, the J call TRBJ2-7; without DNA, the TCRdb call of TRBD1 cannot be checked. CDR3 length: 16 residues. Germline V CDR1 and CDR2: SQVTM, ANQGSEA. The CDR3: CSVVGTGGLSSYEQYF.

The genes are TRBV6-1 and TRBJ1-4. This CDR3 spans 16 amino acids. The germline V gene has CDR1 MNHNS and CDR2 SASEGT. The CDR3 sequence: CASRSIRHGPREKLFF.

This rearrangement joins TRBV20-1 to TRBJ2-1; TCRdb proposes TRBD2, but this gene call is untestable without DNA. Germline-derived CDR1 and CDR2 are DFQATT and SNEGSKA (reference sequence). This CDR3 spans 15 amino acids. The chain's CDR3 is CSARRPLREDNEQFF.

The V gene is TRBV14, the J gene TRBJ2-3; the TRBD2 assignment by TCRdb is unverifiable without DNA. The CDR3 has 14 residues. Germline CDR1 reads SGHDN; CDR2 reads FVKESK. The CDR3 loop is CASSVLAGPDTQYF.

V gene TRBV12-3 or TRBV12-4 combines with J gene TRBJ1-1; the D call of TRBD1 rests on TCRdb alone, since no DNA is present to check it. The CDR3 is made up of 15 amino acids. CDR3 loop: CASSLRGRVATEAFF.